This T cell receptor beta chain was obtained from a study of blood T cell repertoires in COVID-19. Study-level background: COVID-19 samples from acute and convalescent phases originated in the United States, Italy and Spain. Sample material is recorded as cDNA or gDNA derived from T cells, B-cell-depleted T cells, or PBMCs.

In the original analysis: Using reference gene primer amplification, nucleated cell counts were estimated. Profiled with immunoSEQ multiplex PCR; TCRdb holds only in-frame clones, not every one. The D gene and trimming were derived from the DNA, and the V and J assignments and clone size from that table. The sample records fewer than 85,000 clones, 90% being singletons. CDR1 is GTSNPN and CDR2 is SVGIG in the germline V gene (reference sequence). V lost 5 bases, J lost 1 base, and 7 bases stayed unmatched. The CDR3 loop spans 16 amino acids. The TCR was taken from a woman in her forties or fifties in a cohort sampled during active COVID-19. Source material: peripheral blood. The rearrangement uses TRBV30 and TRBJ2-3, with 12 bases that match TRBD2. In nucleotides, the CDR3 is TGTGCCTGGGATTCCGGGACTAGCGGGCGCACAGATACGCAGTATTTT. Translating it yields CAWDSGTSGRTDTQYF.